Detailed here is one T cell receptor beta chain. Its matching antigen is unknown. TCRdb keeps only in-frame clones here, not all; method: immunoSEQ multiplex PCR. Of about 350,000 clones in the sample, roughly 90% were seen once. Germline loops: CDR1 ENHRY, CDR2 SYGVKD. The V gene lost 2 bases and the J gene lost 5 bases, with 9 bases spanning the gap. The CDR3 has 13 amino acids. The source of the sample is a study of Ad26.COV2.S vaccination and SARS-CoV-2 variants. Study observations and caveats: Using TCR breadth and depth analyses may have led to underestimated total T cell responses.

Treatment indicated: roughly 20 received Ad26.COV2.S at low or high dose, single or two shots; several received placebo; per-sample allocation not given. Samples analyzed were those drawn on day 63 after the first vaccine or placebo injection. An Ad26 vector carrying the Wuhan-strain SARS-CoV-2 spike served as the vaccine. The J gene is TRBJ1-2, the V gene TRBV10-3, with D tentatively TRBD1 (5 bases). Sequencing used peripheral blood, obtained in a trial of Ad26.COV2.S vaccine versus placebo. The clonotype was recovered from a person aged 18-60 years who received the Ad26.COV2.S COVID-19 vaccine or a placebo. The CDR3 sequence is CAISEGRGYGYTF. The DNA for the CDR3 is TGTGCCATCAGTGAGGGGAGGGGATATGGCTACACCTTC.